The 18 T cell receptor beta chains below all came from one sample that was sequenced in a study of T cells in Graves' hyperthyroidism and ophthalmopathy. TCR beta CDR3 regions were amplified from RNA. First-round RT-PCR of the TCR CDR3 relied on the HTBI primer set. TCRdb ran MiXCR on the multiplex PCR reads and lists one entry per CDR3 protein. The sample has about 420,000 distinct CDR3 sequences; 15% to 18% are singletons. Sequenced input: blood. The receptors were sampled from a young woman with Graves' hyperthyroidism.

This clonotype came up many times. The gene calls are TRBV18 and TRBJ1-1, with D hard to call. This CDR3 contains 13 residues. V dropped 3 bases and J dropped 5 bases, with 10 bases sitting between them. Germline CDR1 KGHSH, CDR2 LQKENI. CDR3 loop: CASSPSTWTEAFF. As DNA, the CDR3 is TGTGCCAGCTCACCCTCAACCTGGACTGAAGCTTTCTTT.

This clonotype was picked up a small number of times. The V gene is TRBV20-1, the J gene TRBJ1-5; 8 nucleotides align to TRBD1. Germline loops: CDR1 DFQATT, CDR2 SNEGSKA (reference sequence). With 5 bases clipped from V and 4 bases from J, the junction kept 4 bases outside the gene matches. This CDR3 is 13 amino acids long. CDR3 sequence reads: CSAPGQGNQPQHF. For the CDR3, the DNA is TGCAGTGCTCCCGGACAGGGAAATCAGCCCCAGCATTTT.

The V gene is TRBV27, the J gene TRBJ2-5, with 8 bases matching TRBD2. The CDR3 length is 14 residues. Per the germline V gene, CDR1 is MNHEY and CDR2 is SMNVEV (reference sequence). With V trimmed by 6 bases and J by 3 bases, 6 bases remained unmatched. The CDR3 reads CASRPLAGEETQYF. CDR3 bases: TGTGCCAGCAGACCTCTAGCGGGTGAAGAGACCCAGTACTTC.

This clonotype has a handful of counts. The chain combines TRBV14 with TRBJ1-6; D is unresolved. V was pared by 0 bases and J by 7 bases, with 7 bases between. The germline V gene has CDR1 SGHDN and CDR2 FVKESK. The CDR3 has 14 residues. Written as DNA, the CDR3 is TGTGCCAGCAGCCAAGACTTTCGGAATTCACCCCTCCACTTT. It translates to CASSQDFRNSPLHF.

This clonotype was found a few times. V is TRBV15 and J is TRBJ1-6; D not resolved. CDR1 and CDR2 (germline): LNHNV, YYDKDF (reference sequence). V was cut by 4 bases and J by 7 bases, with 17 bases left in between. This CDR3 is 16 amino acids long. Here the CDR3 DNA reads TGTGCCACCAGCACGAGGCAGGCCGGACCAAATTCACCCCTCCACTTT. Residues: CATSTRQAGPNSPLHF.

Points on this clonotype: A read error may explain this, as a much larger clone is one base away. The chain has TRBV6-1 and TRBJ2-1, with 10 bases lining up with TRBD2. This CDR3 has 14 residues. CDR1 is MNHNS and CDR2 is SASEGT in the germline V gene. V lost 6 bases, J lost 10 bases, and 9 bases stayed unmatched. The CDR3 DNA is TGTGCCAGCAGCATGGGACTAGCGAGGCTCGAGCAGTTCTTC. Encoded protein: CASSMGLARLEQFF.

This clonotype was counted only a few times. The V gene is TRBV6-1, the J gene TRBJ2-3; 10 bases match TRBD1. CDR1 and CDR2 (germline): MNHNS, SASEGT. The trim removed 3 bases at V and 4 bases at J, leaving 4 bases unmatched. The CDR3 runs to 15 residues. This chain's CDR3 is CASSDRDRGADTQYF. In nucleotides, the CDR3 is TGTGCCAGCAGTGACCGGGACAGGGGCGCAGATACGCAGTATTTT.

This clonotype turned up a few times. The chain couples TRBV9 to TRBJ2-6, with D maybe TRBD1 (6 bases). The length of the CDR3 is 18 residues. The germline V gene encodes CDR1 SGDLS and CDR2 YYNGEE. V was trimmed by 3 bases and J by 1 base, leaving 17 bases between them. The CDR3 reads CASSAVWTAQSGANVLTF. CDR3 coding DNA: TGTGCCAGCAGCGCCGTATGGACAGCCCAGTCTGGGGCCAACGTCCTGACTTTC.

The chain couples TRBV4-1 to TRBJ2-5; 9 bases agree with TRBD2. V shed 4 bases and J 5 bases; nucleotides not matched to a gene: 8. CDR1 is MGHRA, CDR2 YSYEKL, per germline. The CDR3 runs to 15 residues. The DNA for the CDR3 is TGCGCCAGCAGCCCCGGCAGCGGGGGGCGGGAGACCCAGTACTTC. It codes for CASSPGSGGRETQYF.

This clonotype was observed at least ten times. The rearrangement joins TRBV6-1 to TRBJ2-2; a weak D match, TRBD2 (6 bases). V was trimmed by 6 bases and J by 1 base, leaving 9 bases between them. The CDR3 totals 14 residues. Germline V CDR1 and CDR2: MNHNS, SASEGT. This CDR3 reads CASRLEGNTGELFF. For the CDR3, the DNA is TGTGCCAGCAGATTGGAGGGGAACACCGGGGAGCTGTTTTTT.

This clonotype has only a few counts. This chain links TRBV20-1 with TRBJ1-2; 12 nucleotides align to TRBD1. The CDR3 loop spans 13 amino acids. Germline CDR1 is DFQATT and CDR2 is SNEGSKA (reference sequence). The DNA of the CDR3 is TGCAGCGATACCGGGACAGGGGGCCATGGCTACACCTTC. It translates to CSDTGTGGHGYTF.

At least ten counts were recorded for this clonotype. The rearrangement links TRBV11-3 to TRBJ2-2, with D unclear. From germline, CDR1 is SGHNT and CDR2 YENEEA. V was trimmed by 3 bases and J by 2 bases, leaving 4 bases between them. The CDR3 extends over 13 amino acids. This CDR3 reads CASSFVNTGELFF. The CDR3 DNA is TGTGCCAGCAGCTTTGTCAACACCGGGGAGCTGTTTTTT.

This rearrangement joins TRBV12-3 or TRBV12-4 to TRBJ2-2; 11 nucleotides match TRBD2. The CDR3 loop spans 19 amino acids. J gave up 0 bases and V 3 bases, and 9 bases lay outside the gene matches. CDR3 in amino acids: CASSFFGSGRVPNTGELFF. Written as DNA, the CDR3 is TGTGCCAGCAGTTTTTTTGGTAGCGGGAGGGTTCCGAACACCGGGGAGCTGTTTTTT.

This clonotype was found many times. The chain recombines TRBV7-9 with TRBJ1-5; D call uncertain. This CDR3 region has 12 residues. The V gene's germline CDR1 is SEHNR and CDR2 FQNEAQ (reference sequence). V lost 5 bases and J lost 3, with 5 bases in between. The CDR3 protein is CASSHDNQPQHF. Written as DNA, the CDR3 is TGTGCCAGCAGCCACGACAATCAGCCCCAGCATTTT.

The CDR3 region has the DNA TGCAGCGTGGGAACAGGGATTAGATACGAGCAGTACTTC. This encodes CSVGTGIRYEQYF. The chain joins TRBV29-1 to TRBJ2-7, with D possibly being TRBD1 (6 bases). The CDR3 runs 13 residues. Germline V gene sequence: CDR1 SQVTM, CDR2 ANQGSEA. The ends were cut back, 6 bases at V and 4 bases at J, with 16 bases in the middle.

This clonotype has a count of ten or more. The rearrangement links TRBV6-1 to TRBJ1-1, with 7 bases matching TRBD1. The CDR3 loop spans 16 amino acids. From germline, CDR1 is MNHNS and CDR2 SASEGT. V lost 6 bases and J lost 1; bases outside the gene matches: 11. The CDR3 nucleotides are TGTGCCAGCAGCCCCGACAGGGCTTCGTGGAACACTGAAGCTTTCTTT. Translation: CASSPDRASWNTEAFF.

The chain links TRBV20-1 to TRBJ2-3, with 13 bases lining up with TRBD2. This CDR3 is 17 amino acids long. Germline trimming cut 3 bases from V and 2 bases from J; bases unmatched to any gene: 8. CDR1 DFQATT and CDR2 SNEGSKA come from the germline V gene (reference sequence). The CDR3 DNA sequence: TGCAGTGCTAGCTTCGGACTAGCGGGAGTAGCCACAGATACGCAGTATTTT. It yields the protein CSASFGLAGVATDTQYF.

This clonotype was seen only a few times. This rearrangement joins TRBV9 to TRBJ1-1; D call uncertain. This CDR3 is built from 13 residues. The germline gives CDR1 SGDLS, CDR2 YYNGEE. Trimming cost V 0 bases and J 4 bases, with 7 bases left between them. CDR3 sequence: CASSVDSATEAFF. The CDR3 region has the DNA TGTGCCAGCAGCGTAGACTCGGCCACTGAAGCTTTCTTT.